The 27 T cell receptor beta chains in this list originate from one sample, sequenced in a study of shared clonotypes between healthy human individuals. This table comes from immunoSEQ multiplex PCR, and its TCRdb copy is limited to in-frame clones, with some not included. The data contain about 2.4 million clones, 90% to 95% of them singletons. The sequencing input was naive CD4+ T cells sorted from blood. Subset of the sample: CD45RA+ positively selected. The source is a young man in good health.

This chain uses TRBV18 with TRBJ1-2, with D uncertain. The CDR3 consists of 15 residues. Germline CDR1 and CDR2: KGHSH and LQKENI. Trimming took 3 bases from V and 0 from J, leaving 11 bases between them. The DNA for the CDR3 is TGTGCCAGCTCACCTGAGGCAGACACTAACTATGGCTACACCTTC. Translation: CASSPEADTNYGYTF. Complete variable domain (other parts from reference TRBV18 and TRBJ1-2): NAGVMQNPRHLVRRRGQEARLRCSPMKGHSHVYWYRQLPEEGLKFMVYLQKENIIDESGMPKERFSAEFPKEGPSILRIQQVVRGDSAAYFCASSPEADTNYGYTFGSGTRLTVV.

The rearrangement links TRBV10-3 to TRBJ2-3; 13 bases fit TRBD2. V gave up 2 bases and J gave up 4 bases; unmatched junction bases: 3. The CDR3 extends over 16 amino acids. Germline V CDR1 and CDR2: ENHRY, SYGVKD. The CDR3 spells CAISEGGLAGADTQYF. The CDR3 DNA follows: TGTGCCATCAGTGAGGGCGGACTAGCGGGAGCAGATACGCAGTATTTT.

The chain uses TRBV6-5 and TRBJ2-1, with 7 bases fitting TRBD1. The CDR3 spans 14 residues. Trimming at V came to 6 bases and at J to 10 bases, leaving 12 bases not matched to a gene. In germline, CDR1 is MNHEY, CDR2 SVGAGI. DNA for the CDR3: TGTGCCAGCAGCTCGGGACAGATTCAACGAGAGCAGTTCTTC. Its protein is CASSSGQIQREQFF.

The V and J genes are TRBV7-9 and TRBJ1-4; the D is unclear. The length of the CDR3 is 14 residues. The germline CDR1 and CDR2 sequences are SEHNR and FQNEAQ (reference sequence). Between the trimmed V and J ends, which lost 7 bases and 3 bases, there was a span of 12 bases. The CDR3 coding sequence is TGTGCCAGCACCCTGTCGGAGGCTAATGAAAAACTGTTTTTT. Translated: CASTLSEANEKLFF.

Written as DNA, the CDR3 is TGCGCCAGCAGCTTGGAGGGGTTTAGCGGGATTGGCACAGATACGCAGTATTTT. It yields the protein CASSLEGFSGIGTDTQYF. J is TRBJ2-3 and V is TRBV5-1; TRBD2 matches at 8 bases. Germline V lookup: CDR1 SGHRS, CDR2 YFSETQ. V lost 0 bases to trimming and J lost 1 base; unmatched junction nucleotides: 10. CDR3 length: 18 amino acids. The full variable domain, completed using reference TRBV5-1 and TRBJ2-3, is KAGVTQTPRYLIKTRGQQVTLSCSPISGHRSVSWYQQTPGQGLQFLFEYFSETQRNKGNFPGRFSGRQFSNSRSEMNVSTLELGDSALYLCASSLEGFSGIGTDTQYFGPGTRLTVL.

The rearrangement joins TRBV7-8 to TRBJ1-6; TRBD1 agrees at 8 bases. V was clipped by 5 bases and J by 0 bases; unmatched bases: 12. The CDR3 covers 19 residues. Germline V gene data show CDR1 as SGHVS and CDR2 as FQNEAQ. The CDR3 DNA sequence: TGTGCCAGCAGCCGATTTGACAGGGGTGGTAGCTCCTATAATTCACCCCTCCACTTT. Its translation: CASSRFDRGGSSYNSPLHF. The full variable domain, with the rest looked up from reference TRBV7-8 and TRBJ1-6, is GAGVSQSPRYKVAKRGQDVALRCDPISGHVSLFWYQQALGQGPEFLTYFQNEAQLDKSGLPSDRFFAERPEGSVSTLKIQRTQQEDSAVYLCASSRFDRGGSSYNSPLHFGNGTRLTVT.

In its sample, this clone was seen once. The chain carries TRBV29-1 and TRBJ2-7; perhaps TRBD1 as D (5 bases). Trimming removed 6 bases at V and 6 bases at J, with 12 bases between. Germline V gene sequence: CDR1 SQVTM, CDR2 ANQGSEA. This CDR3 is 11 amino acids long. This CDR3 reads CSVMRQTEQYF. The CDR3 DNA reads TGCAGCGTCATGAGACAGACCGAGCAGTACTTC.

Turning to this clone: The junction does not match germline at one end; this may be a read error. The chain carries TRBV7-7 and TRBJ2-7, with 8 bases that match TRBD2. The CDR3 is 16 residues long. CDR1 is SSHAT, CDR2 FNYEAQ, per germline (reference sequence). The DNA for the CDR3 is TGTGCTAGCAGCTTCGAAGAAAGCGGGAGAGCCAACGAGCAGTACTTC. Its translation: CASSFEESGRANEQYF.

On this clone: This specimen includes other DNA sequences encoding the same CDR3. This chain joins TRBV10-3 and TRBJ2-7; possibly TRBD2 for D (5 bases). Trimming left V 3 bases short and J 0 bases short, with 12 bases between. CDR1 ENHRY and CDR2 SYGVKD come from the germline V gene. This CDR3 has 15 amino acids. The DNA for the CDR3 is TGTGCCATCAGTGATTTGGCGGGCGGCTCCTACGAGCAGTACTTC. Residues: CAISDLAGGSYEQYF.

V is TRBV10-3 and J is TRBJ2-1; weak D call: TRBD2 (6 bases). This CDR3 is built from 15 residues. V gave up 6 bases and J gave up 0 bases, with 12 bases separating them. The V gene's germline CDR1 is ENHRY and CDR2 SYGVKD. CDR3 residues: CAISPLGSSYNEQFF. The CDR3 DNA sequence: TGTGCCATCAGCCCCCTCGGGAGCTCCTACAATGAGCAGTTCTTC.

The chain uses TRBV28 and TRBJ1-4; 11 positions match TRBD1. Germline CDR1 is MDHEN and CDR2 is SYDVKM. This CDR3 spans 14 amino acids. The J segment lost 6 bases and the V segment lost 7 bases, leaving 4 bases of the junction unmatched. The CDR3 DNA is TGTGCCAGCACCGGACAGGGGGCGGATGAAAAACTGTTTTTT. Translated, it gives CASTGQGADEKLFF.

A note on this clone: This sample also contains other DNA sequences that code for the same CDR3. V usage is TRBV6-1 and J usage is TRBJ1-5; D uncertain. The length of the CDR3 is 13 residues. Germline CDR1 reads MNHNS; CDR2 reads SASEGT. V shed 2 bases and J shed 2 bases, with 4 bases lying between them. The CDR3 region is CASSETGNQPQHF. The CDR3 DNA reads TGTGCCAGCAGTGAAACAGGCAATCAGCCCCAGCATTTT.

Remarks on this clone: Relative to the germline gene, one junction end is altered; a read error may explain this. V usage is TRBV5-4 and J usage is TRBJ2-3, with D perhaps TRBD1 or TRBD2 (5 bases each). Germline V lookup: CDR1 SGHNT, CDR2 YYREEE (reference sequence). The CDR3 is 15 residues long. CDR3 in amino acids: CASRLGQGGTDTQYF. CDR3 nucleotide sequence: TGTGCCAGCAGATTGGGGCAGGGAGGCACAGATACGCAGTATTTT.

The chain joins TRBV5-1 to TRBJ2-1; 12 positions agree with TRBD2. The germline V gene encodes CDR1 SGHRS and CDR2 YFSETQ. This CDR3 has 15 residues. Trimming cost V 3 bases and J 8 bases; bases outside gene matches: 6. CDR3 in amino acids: CASSSTSGGGDEQFF. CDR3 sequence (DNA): TGCGCCAGCAGCTCGACTAGCGGGGGAGGAGATGAGCAGTTCTTC.

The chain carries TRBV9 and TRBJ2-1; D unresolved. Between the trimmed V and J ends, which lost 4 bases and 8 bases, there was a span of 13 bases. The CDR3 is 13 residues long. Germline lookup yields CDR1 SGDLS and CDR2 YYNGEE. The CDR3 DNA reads TGTGCCAGCAGCCCACGTCCTTTTGATGAGCAGTTCTTC. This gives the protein CASSPRPFDEQFF.

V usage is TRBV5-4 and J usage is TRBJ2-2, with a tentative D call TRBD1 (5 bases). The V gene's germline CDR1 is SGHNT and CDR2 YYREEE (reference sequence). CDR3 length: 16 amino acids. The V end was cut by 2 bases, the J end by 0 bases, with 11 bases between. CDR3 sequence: CASSFGRVSNTGELFF. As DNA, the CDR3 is TGTGCCAGCAGCTTTGGCAGGGTTTCGAACACCGGGGAGCTGTTTTTT.

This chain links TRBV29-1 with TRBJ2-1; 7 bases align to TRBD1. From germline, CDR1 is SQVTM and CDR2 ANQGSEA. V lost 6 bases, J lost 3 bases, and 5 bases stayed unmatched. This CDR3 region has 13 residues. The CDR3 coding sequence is TGCAGCGTCAACAGGGGAATCTACAATGAGCAGTTCTTC. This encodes CSVNRGIYNEQFF.

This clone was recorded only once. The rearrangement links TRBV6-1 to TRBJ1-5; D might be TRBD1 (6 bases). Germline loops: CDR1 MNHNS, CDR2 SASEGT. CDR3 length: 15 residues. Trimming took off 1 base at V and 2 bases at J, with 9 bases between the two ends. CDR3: CASSEVRGGNQPQHF. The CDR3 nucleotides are TGTGCCAGCAGTGAAGTCAGGGGTGGCAATCAGCCCCAGCATTTT.

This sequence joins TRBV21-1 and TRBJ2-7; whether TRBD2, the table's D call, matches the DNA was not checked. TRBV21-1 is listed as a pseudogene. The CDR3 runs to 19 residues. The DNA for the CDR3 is TGTGCCAGCAGCAAACCCCGTCTCTGTGGGGGGGAACCTAGCTACGAGCAGTACTTC. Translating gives CASSKPRLCGGEPSYEQYF.

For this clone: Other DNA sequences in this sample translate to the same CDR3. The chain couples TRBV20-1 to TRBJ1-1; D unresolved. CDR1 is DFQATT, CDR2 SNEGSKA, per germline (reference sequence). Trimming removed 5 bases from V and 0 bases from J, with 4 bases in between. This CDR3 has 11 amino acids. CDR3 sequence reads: CSARVNTEAFF. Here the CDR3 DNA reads TGCAGTGCTCGAGTGAACACTGAAGCTTTCTTT.

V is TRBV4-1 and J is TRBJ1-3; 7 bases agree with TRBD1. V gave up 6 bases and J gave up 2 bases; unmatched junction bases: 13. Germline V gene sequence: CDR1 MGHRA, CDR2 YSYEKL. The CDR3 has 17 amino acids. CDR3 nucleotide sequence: TGCGCCAGCAGGGACCCCGCAAGACAGGGTACTGGAAACACCATATATTTT. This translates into CASRDPARQGTGNTIYF.

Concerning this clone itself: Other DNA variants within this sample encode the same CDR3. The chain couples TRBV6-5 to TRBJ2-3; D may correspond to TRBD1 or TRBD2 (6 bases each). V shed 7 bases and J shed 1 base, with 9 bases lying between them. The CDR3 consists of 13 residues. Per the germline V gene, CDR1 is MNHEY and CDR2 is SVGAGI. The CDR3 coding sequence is TGTGCCAGCAATAGGGGGGGCACAGATACGCAGTATTTT. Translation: CASNRGGTDTQYF.

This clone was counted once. The CDR3 bases are TGTGCCAGCAGCCCAGGGGTCGAGCAGTACTTC. Its translation: CASSPGVEQYF. The genes are TRBV11-2 and TRBJ2-7; perhaps TRBD1 as D (6 bases). V gave up 5 bases and J gave up 6 bases, with 8 bases separating them. This CDR3 comprises 11 residues. From germline, CDR1 is SGHAT and CDR2 FQNNGV.

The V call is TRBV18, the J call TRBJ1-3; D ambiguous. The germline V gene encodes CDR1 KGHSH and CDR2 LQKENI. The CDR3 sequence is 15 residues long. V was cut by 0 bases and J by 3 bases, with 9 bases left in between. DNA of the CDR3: TGTGCCAGCTCACCACCGTCCGGGGATGGAAACACCATATATTTT. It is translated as CASSPPSGDGNTIYF.

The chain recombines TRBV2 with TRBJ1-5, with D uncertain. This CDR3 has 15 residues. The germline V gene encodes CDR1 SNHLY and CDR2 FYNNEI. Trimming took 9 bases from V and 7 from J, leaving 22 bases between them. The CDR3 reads CASNLGPLGNQPQHF. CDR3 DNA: TGTGCCAGTAATCTAGGGCCCTTGGGGAACCAGCCCCAGCATTTT.

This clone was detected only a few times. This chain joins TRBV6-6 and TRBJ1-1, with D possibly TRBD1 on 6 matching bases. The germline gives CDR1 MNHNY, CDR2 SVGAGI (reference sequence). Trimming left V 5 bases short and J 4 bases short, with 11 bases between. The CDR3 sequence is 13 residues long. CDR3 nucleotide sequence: TGTGCCAGCAGTGCCGGAGGGGGCACTGAAGCTTTCTTT. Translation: CASSAGGGTEAFF.

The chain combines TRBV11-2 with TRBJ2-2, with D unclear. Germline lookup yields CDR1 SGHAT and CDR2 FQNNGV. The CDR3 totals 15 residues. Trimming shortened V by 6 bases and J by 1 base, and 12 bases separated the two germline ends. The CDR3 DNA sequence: TGTGCCAGCAGACCCCCGGGTCTGAACACCGGGGAGCTGTTTTTT. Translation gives CASRPPGLNTGELFF. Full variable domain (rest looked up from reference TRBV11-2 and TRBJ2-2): EAGVAQSPRYKIIEKRQSVAFWCNPISGHATLYWYQQILGQGPKLLIQFQNNGVVDDSQLPKDRFSAERLKGVDSTLKIQPAKLEDSAVYLCASRPPGLNTGELFFGEGSRLTVL.